Each of the 4 T cell receptor beta chains below was sequenced from the same sample in a study. TCRdb recomputed calls from the RT-PCR reads with MiXCR, one row per CDR3 protein. The repertoire includes hundreds of thousands of distinct CDR3 sequences, approximately 15% of them detected once, and 3% to 4.5% sits in the top ten. The sequenced material came from memory CD4+ T cells from blood. These receptors all stem from a female donor in good health, serving as a healthy control.

This clonotype was detected ten times or more. The chain has TRBV20-1 and TRBJ2-1, with a possible D match to TRBD2 (6 bases). The CDR3 is 14 residues long. Trimming left V 4 bases short and J 0 bases short, with 10 bases between. Germline-derived CDR1 and CDR2 are DFQATT and SNEGSKA (reference sequence). The DNA for the CDR3 is TGCAGTGCTATGGCGGGGACCTCCTACAATGAGCAGTTCTTC. It is translated as CSAMAGTSYNEQFF.

The table lists this clonotype with a few counts. V usage is TRBV19 and J usage is TRBJ1-5, with 11 bases matching TRBD1. This CDR3 region has 16 residues. The V segment lost 3 bases and the J segment 7 bases; nucleotides outside the gene matches: 8. Germline CDR1 LNHDA, CDR2 SQIVND (reference sequence). Here the CDR3 reads CASSMPGQGGLQPQHF. The CDR3 region has the DNA TGTGCCAGTAGTATGCCGGGACAGGGGGGATTACAGCCCCAGCATTTT.

This clonotype was detected a few times. The chain has TRBV2 and TRBJ1-2; D remains unclear. V shed 10 bases and J shed 3 bases, with 18 bases lying between them. The CDR3 length is 14 residues. The germline V gene encodes CDR1 SNHLY and CDR2 FYNNEI. CDR3: CATGFFVGDYGYTF. Written as DNA, the CDR3 is TGTGCCACCGGATTCTTTGTCGGGGACTATGGCTACACCTTC.

The chain joins TRBV6-2 or TRBV6-3 to TRBJ1-6, with 7 nucleotides matching TRBD1. From germline, CDR1 is MNHEY and CDR2 SVGEGT. V shed 8 bases and J 5 bases; nucleotides not matched to a gene: 3. The CDR3 spans 13 residues. The CDR3 loop reads CASGTVNNSPLHF. CDR3 in DNA: TGTGCCAGCGGGACAGTCAATAATTCACCCCTCCACTTT.